These T cell receptor beta chains were read from a single sample in a study of beta chain features in type 1 diabetes. The data were produced by immunoSEQ multiplex PCR, yet TCRdb's version contains in-frame clones alone and is incomplete. The table records fewer than 30,000 clones, roughly three quarters of them present only once. Sequences were obtained from Tregs from blood. All receptors come from a woman between 35 and 50 years old in good health. CDR3s include the opening cysteine and the closing phenylalanine or tryptophan. Each record gives: D gene, J gene, V gene, clone size, CDR3 length, CDR3 DNA, CDR3 protein. The D gene is left open where the match is weak. Where a row states a size, it is once, few, many or the class of an expanded clone; other rows omit it.

D gene: -
J gene: TRBJ2-1
V gene: TRBV29-1
clone size: -
CDR3 length: 12
CDR3 DNA: TGCAGCGTGGCCGTCTCCGGGTATGAGCAGTTCTTC
CDR3 protein: CSVAVSGYEQFF

D gene: -
J gene: TRBJ1-1
V gene: TRBV6-1
clone size: -
CDR3 length: 14
CDR3 DNA: TGTGCCAGCAGTTGGGAGGGAGGGTCCACTGAAGCTTTCTTT
CDR3 protein: CASSWEGGSTEAFF

D gene: -
J gene: TRBJ2-5
V gene: TRBV7-2
clone size: -
CDR3 length: 14
CDR3 DNA: TGTGCCAGCAGCTTAGCGGCGGAGAGGGAGACCCAGTACTTC
CDR3 protein: CASSLAAERETQYF

D gene: -
J gene: TRBJ1-1
V gene: TRBV7-2
clone size: few
CDR3 length: 13
CDR3 DNA: TGTGCCAGCAGCTTGACGGGGAGCACTGAAGCTTTCTTT
CDR3 protein: CASSLTGSTEAFF

D gene: -
J gene: TRBJ2-2
V gene: TRBV7-2
clone size: -
CDR3 length: 13
CDR3 DNA: TGTGCCAGCAGCTTAGAGAGTTTCGGGGAGCTGTTTTTT
CDR3 protein: CASSLESFGELFF

D gene: -
J gene: TRBJ1-1
V gene: TRBV18
clone size: -
CDR3 length: 14
CDR3 DNA: TGTGCCAGCTCACCATTGGACAGGAACACTGAAGCTTTCTTT
CDR3 protein: CASSPLDRNTEAFF

D gene: -
J gene: TRBJ1-4
V gene: TRBV6-5
clone size: -
CDR3 length: 14
CDR3 DNA: TGTGCCAGCAGCCCAGGGTTCCTTAATGAAAAACTGTTTTTT
CDR3 protein: CASSPGFLNEKLFF

D gene: -
J gene: TRBJ1-4
V gene: TRBV18
clone size: -
CDR3 length: 14
CDR3 DNA: TGTGCCAGCTCACAAGGAAGGGGCCTGGAAAAACTGTTTTTT
CDR3 protein: CASSQGRGLEKLFF

D gene: -
J gene: TRBJ1-2
V gene: TRBV19
clone size: few
CDR3 length: 11
CDR3 DNA: TGTGCCAGTACCTCGGTCTATGGCTACACCTTC
CDR3 protein: CASTSVYGYTF

D gene: -
J gene: TRBJ2-6
V gene: TRBV4-3
clone size: -
CDR3 length: 16
CDR3 DNA: TGCGCCAGCAGCCAAGATCCCCGCTCTGGGGCCAACGTCCTGACTTTC
CDR3 protein: CASSQDPRSGANVLTF

D gene: -
J gene: TRBJ1-4
V gene: TRBV5-1
clone size: -
CDR3 length: 15
CDR3 DNA: TGCGCCAGCACCCGGTCGAGAGCGTCTAATGAAAAACTGTTTTTT
CDR3 protein: CASTRSRASNEKLFF

D gene: -
J gene: TRBJ1-5
V gene: TRBV6-5
clone size: -
CDR3 length: 13
CDR3 DNA: TGTGCCAGCAGTTACGGGAGGTATCAGCCCCAGCATTTT
CDR3 protein: CASSYGRYQPQHF

D gene: TRBD2
J gene: TRBJ2-4
V gene: TRBV10-3
clone size: -
CDR3 length: 17
CDR3 DNA: TGTGCCATCAGTGTCGCGGCGGGGGGCCCGTCGGGAAACATTCAGTACTTC
CDR3 protein: CAISVAAGGPSGNIQYF

D gene: -
J gene: TRBJ1-3
V gene: TRBV4-2
clone size: -
CDR3 length: 16
CDR3 DNA: TGTGCCAGCAGCCCGCGGGCGAAGTCTTGGGGAAACACCATATATTTT
CDR3 protein: CASSPRAKSWGNTIYF

D gene: -
J gene: TRBJ1-6
V gene: TRBV6-5
clone size: once
CDR3 length: 15
CDR3 DNA: TGTGCCAGCAGTTACTCGTGGCAGTCCAATTCACCCCTCCACTTT
CDR3 protein: CASSYSWQSNSPLHF

D gene: TRBD2
J gene: TRBJ2-3
V gene: TRBV2
clone size: -
CDR3 length: 17
CDR3 DNA: TGTGCCAGCAGTGAACTACTAGCGGGGGGGCCTACCCATACGCAGTATTTT
CDR3 protein: CASSELLAGGPTHTQYF

D gene: TRBD2
J gene: TRBJ2-3
V gene: TRBV7-9
clone size: once
CDR3 length: 15
CDR3 DNA: TGTGCCAGCAGCTTAGTTAGCGGGGGTACAGATACGCAGTATTTT
CDR3 protein: CASSLVSGGTDTQYF

D gene: TRBD2
J gene: TRBJ2-1
V gene: TRBV19
clone size: -
CDR3 length: 14
CDR3 DNA: TGTGCCAGTAGCCAAGCGGGGGTGGGGAATGAGCAGTTCTTC
CDR3 protein: CASSQAGVGNEQFF

D gene: TRBD1
J gene: TRBJ1-2
V gene: TRBV7-9
clone size: -
CDR3 length: 15
CDR3 DNA: TGTGCCAGCAGCTTTAATCCGGGACAGGGGAATGGCTACACCTTC
CDR3 protein: CASSFNPGQGNGYTF

D gene: TRBD1
J gene: TRBJ2-7
V gene: TRBV29-1
clone size: few
CDR3 length: 13
CDR3 DNA: TGCAGCGTTGGGGACAGGAATCTTTACGAGCAGTACTTC
CDR3 protein: CSVGDRNLYEQYF